This T cell receptor beta chain derives from a study of patients and donors after allogeneic stem cell transplantation. TCRdb re-analysed the RT-PCR reads in MiXCR, keeping a single row per CDR3 protein. This sample carries approximately 27,000 distinct CDR3 sequences, 6.5% to 10% of them seen once, and the ten largest clones take about 44%. This clonotype was recorded at least ten times. V lost 6 bases, J lost 3 bases, and 12 bases lay in between. This CDR3 is 15 amino acids long. Germline lookup yields CDR1 SNHLY and CDR2 FYNNEI. The sequence was collected from a human donor who was either an allogeneic HSCT recipient or a stem cell or donor lymphocyte infusion donor (not recorded which). It is not recorded whose cells these are; they may come from a transplant donor. This chain uses TRBV2 with TRBJ1-6; perhaps TRBD1 as D (6 bases). Sequenced sample: blood, either unsorted or a sorted T cell fraction (not recorded which). CDR3 sequence: CASRGTGFYNSPLHF. The CDR3 coding sequence is TGTGCCAGCAGGGGCACAGGGTTCTATAATTCACCCCTCCACTTT.